This entry lists 27 T cell receptor beta chains sequenced from one sample in a study of T cell responses to AZD1222 COVID-19 vaccine. Method: immunoSEQ multiplex PCR; TCRdb's copy keeps in-frame clones and lacks some. Of about 92,000 clones in the sample, roughly 93% are singletons; the top ten hold about 20%. The sample in question was peripheral blood, obtained on day 0 of AZD1222 vaccination. These receptors all stem from an adult in good health.

The chain joins TRBV4-3 to TRBJ1-1; D is perhaps TRBD1 (6 bases). The V gene lost 8 bases and the J gene lost 1 base, with 17 bases spanning the gap. CDR1 and CDR2 (germline): LGHNA, YSLEER. The CDR3 sequence is 15 residues long. CDR3 nucleotide sequence: TGCGCCAGCGGCGTAACCGGGACATCGAACACTGAAGCTTTCTTT. Amino acid sequence: CASGVTGTSNTEAFF.

V usage is TRBV7-9 and J usage is TRBJ1-4; 9 bases map to TRBD1. The CDR3 has 15 amino acids. V shed 7 bases, J shed 3 bases, and the junction held 6 bases outside the gene matches. CDR1 SEHNR and CDR2 FQNEAQ come from the germline V gene (reference sequence). In DNA form, the CDR3 reads TGTGCCAGCATAGCCTGGACAGGGGCTAATGAAAAACTGTTTTTT. Protein sequence: CASIAWTGANEKLFF.

The chain recombines TRBV19 with TRBJ2-2; D could derive from TRBD1 or TRBD2 (5 bases each). This CDR3 is built from 12 residues. CDR1 and CDR2 from the germline V gene are LNHDA and SQIVND (reference sequence). V dropped 3 bases and J dropped 7 bases, with 6 bases sitting between them. The CDR3 nucleotides are TGTGCCAGTAGTATGGGGGTCGGGGAGCTGTTTTTT. It is translated as CASSMGVGELFF.

The chain employs TRBV19 and TRBJ2-1, with 9 bases identical to TRBD1. The germline gives CDR1 LNHDA, CDR2 SQIVND (reference sequence). J gave up 9 bases and V 4 bases, and 7 bases lay outside the gene matches. The CDR3 runs 14 residues. CDR3: CASSTYRGRGEQFF. The CDR3 DNA is TGTGCCAGTAGTACCTACAGGGGGCGGGGTGAGCAGTTCTTC.

J is TRBJ2-5 and V is TRBV30; 10 bases agree with TRBD2. CDR1 GTSNPN and CDR2 SVGIG come from the germline V gene (reference sequence). This CDR3 is 16 amino acids long. Trimming removed 0 bases from V and 4 bases from J; junction bases left unmatched: 8. DNA of the CDR3: TGTGCCTGGAGTGTTCTGAGCGGGGGGGCCGGAGAGACCCAGTACTTC. It yields the protein CAWSVLSGGAGETQYF. Complete variable domain (other parts from reference TRBV30 and TRBJ2-5): SQTIHQWPATLVQPVGSPLSLECTVEGTSNPNLYWYRQAAGRGLQLLFYSVGIGQISSEVPQNLSASRPQDRQFILSSKKLLLSDSGFYLCAWSVLSGGAGETQYFGPGTRLLVL.

V and J are TRBV5-6 and TRBJ2-7, with D unresolved. Germline CDR1 reads SGHDT; CDR2 reads YYEEEE. CDR3 length: 12 residues. The ends were cut back, 0 bases at V and 9 bases at J, with 10 bases in the middle. Here the CDR3 reads CASSLGPVGQYF. The CDR3, as DNA: TGTGCCAGCAGCTTGGGACCGGTTGGGCAGTACTTC.

The chain employs TRBV11-2 and TRBJ1-2; D may be TRBD1 (5 bases). V was clipped by 8 bases and J by 1 base, with 8 bases between them. Germline V CDR1 and CDR2: SGHAT, FQNNGV. This CDR3 has 12 residues. Written as DNA, the CDR3 is TGTGCCAGCCAAAGGGGTAACTATGGCTACACCTTC. Residues: CASQRGNYGYTF.

The chain joins TRBV10-3 to TRBJ1-2; D is undetermined. Per germline, CDR1 ENHRY and CDR2 SYGVKD. V lost 6 bases, J lost 7 bases, and 12 bases lay in between. This CDR3 contains 12 residues. CDR3 nucleotides: TGTGCCATCAGCAGATTGGGGTCTGGCTACACCTTC. It yields the protein CAISRLGSGYTF.

V gene TRBV5-5 combines with J gene TRBJ2-7; a weak D match, TRBD2 (5 bases). This CDR3 has 13 residues. CDR1 is SGHKS, CDR2 YYEKEE, per germline (reference sequence). Trimming left V 4 bases short and J 6 bases short, with 14 bases between. This CDR3 reads CASSPEVGFEQYF. CDR3 bases: TGTGCCAGCAGCCCGGAGGTGGGGTTCGAGCAGTACTTC.

The gene calls are TRBV4-1 and TRBJ2-7, with 12 bases that match TRBD1. CDR3 length equals 15 residues. Germline CDR1 MGHRA, CDR2 YSYEKL. With 4 bases clipped from V and 5 bases from J, the junction kept 6 bases outside the gene matches. CDR3 region: CASSRGQGAPDEQYF. The CDR3 nucleotides are TGCGCCAGCAGCCGGGGACAGGGGGCGCCGGACGAGCAGTACTTC.

This chain connects TRBV3-1 (or the pseudogene TRBV3-2) to TRBJ2-1; D is uncertain. Germline V gene data show CDR1 as LGHDT and CDR2 as YNNKEL (reference sequence). Between the trimmed V and J ends, which lost 1 base and 0 bases, there was a span of 16 bases. This CDR3 is 18 amino acids long. In nucleotides, the CDR3 is TGTGCCAGCAGCCAAGTGAGAAACACGATTAGCTCCTACAATGAGCAGTTCTTC. It encodes CASSQVRNTISSYNEQFF.

This rearrangement joins TRBV11-2 to TRBJ2-3; D not resolved. The V and J ends lost 5 bases and 4 bases respectively, with 10 bases between them. CDR3 length equals 13 residues. CDR1 is SGHAT and CDR2 is FQNNGV in the germline V gene. CDR3 coding DNA: TGTGCCAGCAGCCCCAGCTCCTCAGATACGCAGTATTTT. Amino acids: CASSPSSSDTQYF.

The rearrangement links TRBV5-5 to TRBJ1-4; TRBD1 agrees at 11 bases. CDR1 is SGHKS and CDR2 is YYEKEE in the germline V gene (reference sequence). With 2 bases clipped from V and 7 bases from J, the junction kept 7 bases outside the gene matches. The CDR3 consists of 16 residues. The CDR3 coding sequence is TGTGCCAGCAGCTTAGGACAGGGGGCGGGAGGTGAAAAACTGTTTTTT. Protein product: CASSLGQGAGGEKLFF.

The chain has TRBV9 and TRBJ1-6; maybe TRBD1 (6 bases). CDR1 and CDR2 from the germline V gene are SGDLS and YYNGEE. The CDR3 runs to 14 residues. The V and J ends lost 4 bases and 5 bases respectively, with 10 bases between them. CDR3 sequence (DNA): TGTGCCAGCAGCTCCTGGACAGATAATTCACCCCTCCACTTT. Protein: CASSSWTDNSPLHF.

The chain joins TRBV6-5 to TRBJ1-1; 8 positions agree with TRBD1. The V segment lost 6 bases and the J segment 2 bases; nucleotides outside the gene matches: 5. Germline V gene sequence: CDR1 MNHEY, CDR2 SVGAGI. The CDR3 loop spans 14 amino acids. CDR3 nucleotide sequence: TGTGCCAGCAGACCGGACAGGGATAACACTGAAGCTTTCTTT. Translated: CASRPDRDNTEAFF.

V gene TRBV7-9 combines with J gene TRBJ1-5; 12 bases map to TRBD1. Germline-derived CDR1 and CDR2 are SEHNR and FQNEAQ (reference sequence). This CDR3 is 15 amino acids long. Germline trimming cut 5 bases from V and 7 bases from J; bases unmatched to any gene: 6. The CDR3 region has the DNA TGTGCCAGCAGCCAAGACGGGACAGGGGGCCAGCCCCAGCATTTT. It yields the protein CASSQDGTGGQPQHF. Combining the CDR3 with reference TRBV7-9 and TRBJ1-5 gives the whole variable domain DTGVSQNPRHKITKRGQNVTFRCDPISEHNRLYWYRQTLGQGPEFLTYFQNEAQLEKSRLLSDRFSAERPKGSFSTLEIQRTEQGDSAMYLCASSQDGTGGQPQHFGDGTRLSIL.

The chain couples TRBV7-9 to TRBJ1-1, with a tentative D call TRBD1 (5 bases). There are 12 residues in the CDR3. V was clipped by 4 bases and J by 4 bases, with 7 bases between them. The germline V gene has CDR1 SEHNR and CDR2 FQNEAQ (reference sequence). The CDR3 DNA sequence: TGTGCCAGCAGCTCGCAGGGCACTGAAGCTTTCTTT. This encodes CASSSQGTEAFF.

This sequence joins TRBV10-3 and TRBJ2-1; tentatively, D is TRBD2 (5 bases). This CDR3 region has 14 residues. The V and J ends lost 8 bases and 2 bases respectively, with 13 bases between them. Per the germline V gene, CDR1 is ENHRY and CDR2 is SYGVKD. The CDR3 loop reads CAIADPGTYNEQFF. CDR3 sequence (DNA): TGTGCCATCGCCGACCCGGGAACCTACAATGAGCAGTTCTTC.

This chain connects TRBV5-1 to TRBJ2-2; D is perhaps TRBD1 (6 bases). CDR3 length: 16 residues. Germline V gene data show CDR1 as SGHRS and CDR2 as YFSETQ. Trimming shortened V by 1 base and J by 1 base, and 11 bases separated the two germline ends. The CDR3 DNA follows: TGCGCCAGCAGCTTGACCGGGACAATGAACACCGGGGAGCTGTTTTTT. Residues: CASSLTGTMNTGELFF. Using reference TRBV5-1 and TRBJ2-2 for the parts outside the CDR3, the full variable domain is KAGVTQTPRYLIKTRGQQVTLSCSPISGHRSVSWYQQTPGQGLQFLFEYFSETQRNKGNFPGRFSGRQFSNSRSEMNVSTLELGDSALYLCASSLTGTMNTGELFFGEGSRLTVL.

This clone was seen a handful of times. The gene calls are TRBV25-1 and TRBJ1-1; no clear D gene. Germline CDR1 is MGHDK and CDR2 is SYGVNS. V dropped 1 base and J dropped 6 bases, with 12 bases sitting between them. The CDR3 extends over 14 amino acids. The CDR3 loop reads CASSEFAQGSEAFF. The DNA for the CDR3 is TGTGCCAGCAGTGAATTTGCACAAGGCTCTGAAGCTTTCTTT.

The chain carries TRBV5-6 and TRBJ1-2; D unresolved. Trimming removed 0 bases from V and 0 bases from J, with 12 bases in between. The CDR3 totals 16 residues. The germline V gene encodes CDR1 SGHDT and CDR2 YYEEEE. In nucleotides, the CDR3 is TGTGCCAGCAGCTTGGCGGGCCGAGGTTCTAACTATGGCTACACCTTC. This gives the protein CASSLAGRGSNYGYTF.

The CDR3 DNA is TGTGCCAGCGGCTCCTCGAGCACAGATACGCAGTATTTT. It translates to CASGSSSTDTQYF. The chain links TRBV27 to TRBJ2-3; D unclear. V was pared by 8 bases and J by 0 bases, with 9 bases between. This CDR3 spans 13 amino acids. Germline V lookup: CDR1 MNHEY, CDR2 SMNVEV (reference sequence).

The sample holds one count of this clone. This sequence joins TRBV6-2 or TRBV6-3 and TRBJ2-4; D is possibly TRBD1 (6 bases). There are 15 residues in the CDR3. Trimming pared 4 bases from V and 0 bases from J, leaving 10 bases between. The germline V gene encodes CDR1 MNHEY and CDR2 SVGEGT. The CDR3 is CASSSGRGAKNIQYF. The CDR3 DNA reads as TGTGCCAGCAGTTCCGGCAGGGGAGCCAAAAACATTCAGTACTTC.

This clone was counted once. V is TRBV7-8 and J is TRBJ2-7; a weak D match, TRBD2 (5 bases). The CDR3 totals 16 residues. The V end was cut by 5 bases, the J end by 2 bases, with 19 bases between. Germline V gives CDR1 SGHVS, CDR2 FQNEAQ. In DNA form, the CDR3 reads TGTGCCAGCAGCATCTCCTATCACGGGGTGGCCTACGAGCAGTACTTC. Translation: CASSISYHGVAYEQYF. Full variable domain (outside the CDR3, taken from reference TRBV7-8 and TRBJ2-7): GAGVSQSPRYKVAKRGQDVALRCDPISGHVSLFWYQQALGQGPEFLTYFQNEAQLDKSGLPSDRFFAERPEGSVSTLKIQRTQQEDSAVYLCASSISYHGVAYEQYFGPGTRLTVT.

This clone was recorded only once. The rearrangement joins TRBV18 to TRBJ2-7, with D possibly matching TRBD2 (5 bases). Germline V gene data show CDR1 as KGHSH and CDR2 as LQKENI. CDR3 size: 15 residues. V lost 3 bases to trimming and J lost 0 bases, with 12 bases between them. CDR3: CASSPGGLSSYEQYF. The CDR3 DNA reads as TGTGCCAGCTCACCCGGAGGACTGAGCTCCTACGAGCAGTACTTC.

V gene TRBV6-5 combines with J gene TRBJ1-2, with D possibly being TRBD1 (5 bases). Trimming cost V 0 bases and J 7 bases, with 18 bases left between them. Germline loops: CDR1 MNHEY, CDR2 SVGAGI. There are 16 residues in the CDR3. This chain's CDR3 is CASSYSILRSGAGYTF. CDR3 DNA sequence: TGTGCCAGCAGTTACTCGATTTTGCGATCCGGGGCTGGCTACACCTTC.

The chain uses TRBV7-9 and TRBJ2-7, with 12 bases that match TRBD1. J lost 6 bases, V lost 4 bases, and 4 bases had no gene match. There are 14 residues in the CDR3. CDR1 is SEHNR, CDR2 FQNEAQ, per germline (reference sequence). CDR3 residues: CASSWGQGAFEQYF. The DNA for the CDR3 is TGTGCCAGCAGCTGGGGACAGGGGGCCTTCGAGCAGTACTTC.